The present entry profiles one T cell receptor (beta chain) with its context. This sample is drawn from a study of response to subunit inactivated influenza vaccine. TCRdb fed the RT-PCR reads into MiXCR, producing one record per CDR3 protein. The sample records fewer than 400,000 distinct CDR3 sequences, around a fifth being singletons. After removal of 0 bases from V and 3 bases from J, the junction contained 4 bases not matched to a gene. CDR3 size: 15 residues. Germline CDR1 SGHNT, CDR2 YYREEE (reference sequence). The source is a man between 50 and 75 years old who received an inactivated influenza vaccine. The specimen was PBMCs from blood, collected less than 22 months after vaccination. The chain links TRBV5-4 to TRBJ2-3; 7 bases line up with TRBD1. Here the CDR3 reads CASSLEGQKTDTQYF. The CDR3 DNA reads TGTGCCAGCAGCTTGGAGGGACAGAAAACAGATACGCAGTATTTT.